A selection of T cell receptor beta chains follows, all from one sample in a study of identical twins. Using its own MiXCR run on the 5' RACE reads, TCRdb lists one record per CDR3 protein. The table lists hundreds of thousands of distinct CDR3 sequences, around 5.7% of them singletons. Sequenced: naive T cells sorted from blood. Source of these receptors: a man between 18 and 35 years old in good health. Both conserved end residues are part of each CDR3. A D gene is named only where the DNA matches it firmly. A row's size may be missing; if present it is once, few, many or a size class.

v_call	j_call	d_call	clone_size	cdr3_nt	cdr3_aa
TRBV12-3/TRBV12-4	TRBJ2-7	-	few	TGTGCCAGCACCCCCTCTTGGGGGAGGTTCAACGAGCAGTACTTC	CASTPSWGRFNEQYF
TRBV28	TRBJ2-7	-	many	TGTGCCAGCAGTTCGTCGGAGCAGTACTTC	CASSSSEQYF
TRBV5-6	TRBJ2-1	-	-	TGTGCCAGCAGCGGGGATCCGGGACTCTACAATGAGCAGTTCTTC	CASSGDPGLYNEQFF
TRBV5-1	TRBJ2-1	TRBD2	many	TGCGCCAGCAGCTTGGCTAGCGGGAACAATGAGCAGTTCTTC	CASSLASGNNEQFF
TRBV7-2	TRBJ1-2	TRBD1	few	TGTGCCAGCAGCCCCCGGGACAGGGTGAATGGCTACACCTTC	CASSPRDRVNGYTF
TRBV10-3	TRBJ2-1	TRBD1	many	TGTGCCATCATGGACAGGGAGAATGAGCAGTTCTTC	CAIMDRENEQFF
TRBV12-3/TRBV12-4	TRBJ2-4	-	-	TGTGCCAGCAGTTTAGTCGGTCTTAAGGGGGCCAAAAACATTCAGTACTTC	CASSLVGLKGAKNIQYF
TRBV2	TRBJ2-5	TRBD1	few	TGTGCCATCCGGGACAGGGAAGAGACCCAGTACTTC	CAIRDREETQYF
TRBV12-3/TRBV12-4	TRBJ2-4	TRBD1	many	TGTGCCAGCACCATAATGAGGGGGCCGACGGCCAAAAACATTCAGTACTTC	CASTIMRGPTAKNIQYF
TRBV6-1	TRBJ2-6	TRBD1	few	TGTGCCAGCCGGACAGGTGCTGGGGCCAACGTCCTGACTTTC	CASRTGAGANVLTF
TRBV12-3/TRBV12-4	TRBJ2-5	-	many	TGTGCCAGCAGTTTCGGGGGAGGAGGCCAAGAGACCCAGTACTTC	CASSFGGGGQETQYF
TRBV5-1	TRBJ2-2	TRBD1	few	TGCGCCAGCAGCTGGACCGACAGGGGGAACACCGGGGAGCTGTTTTTT	CASSWTDRGNTGELFF
TRBV14	TRBJ2-5	TRBD1	few	TGTGCCACCATACAGGGGCGCGTAGAGACCCAGTACTTC	CATIQGRVETQYF
TRBV6-5	TRBJ1-6	TRBD1	many	TGTGCCAGCAGTTACGGGCAGGGGGCCTCCTATAATTCACCCCTCCACTTT	CASSYGQGASYNSPLHF
TRBV7-6	TRBJ2-3	-	few	TGTGCCAGCAGCTTCCTGAGTAGCACAGATACGCAGTATTTT	CASSFLSSTDTQYF
TRBV28	TRBJ1-2	TRBD1	-	TGTGCCAGCAGGCCGGGACAGAGACACTATGGCTACACCTTC	CASRPGQRHYGYTF
TRBV5-1	TRBJ2-5	TRBD1	-	TGCGCCAGCAGCGGACGTATAGGGGGCTTCGTGACCCAGTACTTC	CASSGRIGGFVTQYF
TRBV30	TRBJ2-2	-	few	TGTGCTGGCGGAGCGGGTACGAACACCGGGGAGCTGTTTTTT	CAGGAGTNTGELFF
TRBV20-1	TRBJ2-3	-	-	TGCAGTGCTCTTTTAACGAGGAGAAGCACAGATACGCAGTATTTT	CSALLTRRSTDTQYF
TRBV20-1	TRBJ1-1	TRBD1	many	TGCAGTGCCATCTCCGGGACAGATGAAGCTTTCTTT	CSAISGTDEAFF
TRBV10-3	TRBJ1-4	-	many	TGTGCCATCAGTGAGTCGATGGTATCTAATGAAAAACTGTTTTTT	CAISESMVSNEKLFF
TRBV5-1	TRBJ2-1	-	many	TGCGCCAGCAGCTCAACAGCGTCCAATGAGCAGTTCTTC	CASSSTASNEQFF
TRBV20-1	TRBJ2-2	-	many	TGCAGTGCTAGAGACCCTTCGGACGGGGAGCTGTTTTTT	CSARDPSDGELFF
TRBV6-2/TRBV6-3	TRBJ2-7	-	few	TGTGCCAGCTGTAGGTCAGGGGCCTACGAGCAGTACTTC	CASCRSGAYEQYF
TRBV6-5	TRBJ1-5	-	many	TGTGCCAGCAGTTACTCGGCGGGGGATAGCAATCAGCCCCAGCATTTT	CASSYSAGDSNQPQHF
TRBV5-1	TRBJ2-7	-	-	TGCGCCAGCAGTCTGACAGGTACGGACTACGAGCAGTACTTC	CASSLTGTDYEQYF
TRBV6-6	TRBJ2-3	-	many	TGTGCCAGCAGTCCCCGGGAACTGGAGCAGTATTTT	CASSPRELEQYF
TRBV9	TRBJ1-1	-	many	TGTGCCAGCAGCGTAGTGGCAGGAAACACTGAAGCTTTCTTT	CASSVVAGNTEAFF
TRBV12-3/TRBV12-4	TRBJ2-5	-	few	TGTGCCAGCAGTTTATGGCCGCGTAACCAAGAGACCCAGTACTTC	CASSLWPRNQETQYF
TRBV20-1	TRBJ2-7	TRBD1	many	TGCAGTGCTAAGGGACAGGCCGCCTACGAGCAGTACTTC	CSAKGQAAYEQYF
TRBV6-4	TRBJ2-2	TRBD1	-	TGTGCCAGCAGTCCGTCGCAGGGGGCCTTCACCGGGGAGCTGTTTTTT	CASSPSQGAFTGELFF
TRBV7-2	TRBJ2-1	-	many	TGTGCCAGCAGCCGAGGGGGGGCCCCCAATGAGCAGTTCTTC	CASSRGGAPNEQFF
TRBV28	TRBJ1-6	TRBD1	many	TGTGCCAGCAATATAGGACAGGGCTCTTCACCCCTCCACTTT	CASNIGQGSSPLHF
TRBV3-1	TRBJ2-1	TRBD2	few	TGTGCCAGCAGCCACGGAGCGGGAGGGCCGGCCGATGAGCAGTTCTTC	CASSHGAGGPADEQFF
TRBV10-3	TRBJ1-1	-	many	TGTGCCATCAGTGAGCCACCAAACACTGAAGCTTTCTTT	CAISEPPNTEAFF
TRBV12-3/TRBV12-4	TRBJ2-1	-	many	TGTGCCAGCAGTACCCAGGTTGATGAGCAGTTCTTC	CASSTQVDEQFF
TRBV15	TRBJ1-1	-	many	TGTGCCACCACGGACCCGGCACGGGCTTTCTTT	CATTDPARAFF
TRBV9	TRBJ1-1	-	few	TGTGCCAGCAGCGTAGTTCAGGGGCCCGTGAACACTGAAGCTTTCTTT	CASSVVQGPVNTEAFF
TRBV6-2/TRBV6-3	TRBJ1-5	-	-	TGTGCCAGCAGTTCATGGACACGACGGGAGAATCAGCCCCAGCATTTT	CASSSWTRRENQPQHF
TRBV7-9	TRBJ1-5	-	many	TGTGCCAGCAGCTTAGGTGTGTCAGGGTCTCAGCCCCAGCATTTT	CASSLGVSGSQPQHF
TRBV11-2	TRBJ2-5	TRBD1	many	TGTGCCAGCAGCCCTGGGACAGGGGAACTCTTAGAGGCCCAGTACTTC	CASSPGTGELLEAQYF
TRBV2	TRBJ2-1	-	-	TGTGCCAACAAAATCTTGGGGTCTCCCTACAATGAGCAGTTCTTC	CANKILGSPYNEQFF
TRBV12-3/TRBV12-4	TRBJ2-3	TRBD1	many	TGTGCCAGCAGCGCGGGACAGGGAAGCACAGATACGCAGTATTTT	CASSAGQGSTDTQYF
TRBV10-3	TRBJ2-3	TRBD2	many	TGTGCCATCAGTGTGGGAGGGACTATCACAGATACGCAGTATTTT	CAISVGGTITDTQYF
TRBV29-1	TRBJ1-1	-	many	TGCAGCGCAACAGTTAACTTCAACACTGAAGCTTTCTTT	CSATVNFNTEAFF
TRBV28	TRBJ2-5	TRBD2	many	TGTGCCAGCAGTCCAAACGGACTAGCTTACCAAGAGACCCAGTACTTC	CASSPNGLAYQETQYF
TRBV20-1	TRBJ2-7	TRBD1	-	TGCAGTGCTAGAGCGACCGGGACAGAGCGTGACTACGAGCAGTACTTC	CSARATGTERDYEQYF
TRBV12-3/TRBV12-4	TRBJ1-3	-	few	TGTGCCAGCAGTTTAGAGCCCAGCAACACCATATATTTT	CASSLEPSNTIYF